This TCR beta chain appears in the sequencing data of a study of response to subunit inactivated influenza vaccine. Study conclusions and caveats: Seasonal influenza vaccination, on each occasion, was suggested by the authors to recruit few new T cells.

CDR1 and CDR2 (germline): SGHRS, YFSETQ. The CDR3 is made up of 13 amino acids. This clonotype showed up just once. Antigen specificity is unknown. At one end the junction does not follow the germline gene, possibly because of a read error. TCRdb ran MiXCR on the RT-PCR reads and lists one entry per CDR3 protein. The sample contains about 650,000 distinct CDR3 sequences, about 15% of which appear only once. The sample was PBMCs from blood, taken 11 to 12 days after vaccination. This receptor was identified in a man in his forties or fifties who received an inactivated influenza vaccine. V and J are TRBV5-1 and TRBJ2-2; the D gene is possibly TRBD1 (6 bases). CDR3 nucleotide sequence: TGCGCCAGCAGCTTCCAGGGGACCGGGGAGCTGTCTTTT. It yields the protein CASSFQGTGELSF.